A single T cell receptor beta chain is shown here with its context. Base qualities are missing; no much larger clone stands one base away. The data were obtained in a study of T cells during gluten challenge in celiac disease (dated by TCRdb to 2016 to 2017). Turning to the overall study: Paired single-cell TCR sequencing was done for about 7 challenge participants who showed a significant increase in HLA-DQ:gluten tetramer-binding T cells. On the Illumina MiSeq, single-cell libraries were sequenced as paired-end 250 bp and bulk libraries as paired-end 300 bp. During the challenge, blood was drawn at baseline, day 6 and day 14, while duodenal biopsies were taken at baseline and day 14. On the study overall, not on this receptor specifically: Across seven or eight patients, roughly 11-45% of single-cell TCR-alpha/beta clonotypes at the latest time point were also present at baseline; bulk data gave roughly 52-55%. The circulating gluten-specific T cells hit their peak on day 6, and the day-6 repertoire seemed to be made up largely of expanded preexisting memory clonotypes. Increased clonal expansion on day 6 was shown by a lower sample-corrected Shannon diversity of circulating gluten-specific T cells.

Blood cells were gated as tetramer-binding CD4+ effector-memory gut-homing T cells defined as CD3+, CD45RA-, CD62L- and integrin beta7+, with lineage markers excluded. A 14-day oral dietary gluten challenge was undertaken by treated celiac disease patients on a gluten-free diet so that recall of gluten-specific T cells could be studied. Sorting was performed on an Aria II cell sorter as single cells, and bulk sorting was additionally performed when tetramer-positive cells were relatively numerous. Peripheral blood mononuclear cells were isolated by Ficoll density gradient centrifugation and cryopreserved before staining. Before tetramer-binding CD4+ T cells were sorted, thawed cells were stained with a pool of PE-conjugated HLA-DQ:gluten tetramers that present immunodominant gluten epitopes. After staining with HLA-DQ:gluten tetramers, blood samples were enriched using a tetramer-based method.

The method was single-cell sequencing. Reads for this sample came from an Illumina MiSeq. Three nested PCRs with multiplexed primers covering all TRA and TRB V genes were used to amplify paired single-cell TCR-alpha and TCR-beta sequences. Per the original workflow: Reads were preprocessed with selected pRESTO steps, and V, D, J genes and CDR3 junctions were assigned with IMGT/HighV-QUEST. Single cells were retained only when identified as valid singletons with at most three chains, each chain being supported by 100 or more reads. Clonotypes were defined as identical paired TCR-alpha/beta nucleotide sequences, and negligible cross-contamination was indicated by cross-patient sharing of only roughly 0.2%. In samples with more than 20 cells, repertoire diversity was estimated using an undersampling-corrected Shannon index. TCRdb ran its own pipeline on the public reads, namely fastp trimming at Q25 and MiXCR clone calling, and kept in-frame beta chains. Duplicate CDR3 protein sequences are folded into a single record with the most common DNA and genes. The V and J calls were determined by TCRdb, not by the authors. For this sample there are just over 250 distinct CDR3 sequences; about two fifths appear just once. Roughly 53% of the sample rests with the top ten.

Its CDR3 holds 12 amino acids, cysteine through phenylalanine. Only the CDR3 DNA is retained, 36 bases long and in frame from the first base. Trimming at the junction amounts to 7 bases on V and 5 bases on J, and the germline ends lie 14 bases apart. According to the germline V gene, CDR1 reads SQVTM and CDR2 reads ANQGSEA. The sequencing used gluten-specific CD4+ T cells sorted from blood using tetramers, collected at baseline or on day 6, 14 or 28 of gluten challenge (not recorded which). The sequence came from a female donor with celiac disease. Recombination linked TRBV29-1 to TRBJ2-5; matching of 6 bases hints at TRBD1 as the D gene. In nucleotide form, the sequence is TGCAGCGCCAATACAGGGTTGGAGACCCAGTACTTC. It encodes CSANTGLETQYF.